This T cell receptor beta chain was recovered during a study of shared clonotypes between healthy human individuals. It was 200 ng DNA, around 33,000 T cell genomes, that sorted-subset replicate PCRs used. The protocol was immunoSEQ multiplex PCR, while the TCRdb copy is restricted to in-frame clones and leaves out a portion. The profile covers 2.3 million or so clones, with more than 85% appearing a single time and 0.39% taken by the ten largest. Each donor was a Caucasian adult residing in Nashville, Tennessee. Findings and caveats of the study: Larger estimated richness was generally seen in naive subsets than in memory subsets.

With respect to this clone: Its antigen remains unknown.

This CDR3 has 15 amino acids. Germline V gene lookup returns CDR1 SGHNT and CDR2 YYREEE (reference sequence). V was trimmed by 4 bases and J by 5 bases, leaving 15 bases between them. The chain has TRBV5-4 and TRBJ2-2, with D possibly being TRBD2 (7 bases). This receptor was identified in a young man in good health. Some clones in this sample may be carry-over from other donors' samples. Source material: naive CD4+ T cells from PBMCs. Documented subset: CD45RA+ positively selected. CDR3 loop: CASSRGDKGTGELFF. The CDR3 DNA reads as TGTGCCAGCAGCCGGGGGGACAAGGGGACCGGGGAGCTGTTTTTT.